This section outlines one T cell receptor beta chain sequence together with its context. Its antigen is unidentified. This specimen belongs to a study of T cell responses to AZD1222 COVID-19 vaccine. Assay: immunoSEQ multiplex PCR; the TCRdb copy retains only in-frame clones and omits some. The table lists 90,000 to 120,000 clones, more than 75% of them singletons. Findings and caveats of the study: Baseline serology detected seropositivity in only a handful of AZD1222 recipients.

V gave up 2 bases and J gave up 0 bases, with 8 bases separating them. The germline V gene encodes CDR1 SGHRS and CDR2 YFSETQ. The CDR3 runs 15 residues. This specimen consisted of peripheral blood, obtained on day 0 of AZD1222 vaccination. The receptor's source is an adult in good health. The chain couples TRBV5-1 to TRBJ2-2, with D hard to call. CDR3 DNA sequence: TGCGCCAGCAGCTTTGGGTCCTCGAACACCGGGGAGCTGTTTTTT. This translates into CASSFGSSNTGELFF.